There are many counts of the clone carrying this TCR beta chain. What it binds is not known. These data come from a study of T-cell reconstitution after alpha-beta-depleted transplantation in children. V gave up 2 bases and J gave up 3 bases, with 11 bases separating them. There are 14 residues in the CDR3. CDR1 and CDR2 (germline): PRHDT, FYEKMQ (reference sequence). TCRbeta library construction was performed incorporating unique molecular identifiers. TCRdb redid the calling of the PCR reads with MiXCR, one entry per CDR3 protein. The data show some 150,000 distinct CDR3 sequences, around 8.5% seen once. Study-wide findings and caveats: T-cell numbers and diversity one year post-transplant derived largely from freshly generated T cells. Surviving recipient cells, namely T cells and thymic progenitors, were the source of high day-60 TCRbeta diversity in some patients.

This chain joins TRBV13 and TRBJ2-7; no definite D call. This specimen consisted of PBMCs, mostly from graft donor cells, obtained 180 days after TCRalphabeta/CD19-depleted stem cell transplant. The sequence was obtained from a female patient aged 2 to 10 who had a stem cell transplant for congenital amegakaryocytic thrombocytopenia, so the T cells may come from the graft donor. The CDR3 DNA follows: TGTGCCAGCAGCTTAAGTAGACGAATCTACGAGCAGTACTTC. Its translation is CASSLSRRIYEQYF.